This TCR beta chain was identified during a study of response to subunit inactivated influenza vaccine. Study-level points and caveats: It was suggested by the authors that few new T cells are recruited by each seasonal influenza vaccination.

TCRdb called the RT-PCR reads again in MiXCR, with one record for every CDR3 protein. The sample shows approximately 500,000 distinct CDR3 sequences, roughly 25% of them seen only once. The V segment lost 2 bases and the J segment 4 bases; nucleotides outside the gene matches: 10. The CDR3 totals 16 residues. Germline CDR1 reads MDHEN; CDR2 reads SYDVKM. This clonotype showed up just a few times. Antigen unknown. These data were also filed under a second study, of T cells expressing NK-cell markers. That work contributes: Researchers built TCR beta cDNA using 5'RACE template switching with UMIs. Cells sorted as CD3+CD56+NKG2C+, CD3+CD56+NKG2C- and CD3+CD56-NKG2C+ T cells supplied the TCR beta repertoires. NKG2C+ dominant clonotypes from roughly 6 donors made up about 1.0-8% of CD8+ T cells. HCMV specificity of expanded NKG2C+ T cell clones remained unclear.

The sequencing here drew on CD4+ T cells sorted from PBMCs, taken about 13 days after vaccination. This TCR was recovered from a man aged 45-60 years who received an inactivated influenza vaccine. The chain carries TRBV28 and TRBJ1-1; 7 positions match TRBD1. As DNA, the CDR3 is TGTGCCAGCAGTTTACGTCAAGGAGGGGGCTCCACTGAAGCTTTCTTT. Translated: CASSLRQGGGSTEAFF.